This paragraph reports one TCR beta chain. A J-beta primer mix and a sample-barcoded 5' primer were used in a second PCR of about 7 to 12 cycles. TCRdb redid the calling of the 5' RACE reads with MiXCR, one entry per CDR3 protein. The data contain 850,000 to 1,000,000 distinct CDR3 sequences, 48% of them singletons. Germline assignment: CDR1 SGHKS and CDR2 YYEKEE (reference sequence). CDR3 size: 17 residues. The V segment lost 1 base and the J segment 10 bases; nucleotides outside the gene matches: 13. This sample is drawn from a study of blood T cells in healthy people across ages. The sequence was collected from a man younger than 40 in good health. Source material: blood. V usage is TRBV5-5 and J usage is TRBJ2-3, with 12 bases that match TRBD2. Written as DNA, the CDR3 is TGTGCCAGCAGCTTGCGGATGACTAGCGGGGGAATAGTTTCGCAGTATTTT. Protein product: CASSLRMTSGGIVSQYF.